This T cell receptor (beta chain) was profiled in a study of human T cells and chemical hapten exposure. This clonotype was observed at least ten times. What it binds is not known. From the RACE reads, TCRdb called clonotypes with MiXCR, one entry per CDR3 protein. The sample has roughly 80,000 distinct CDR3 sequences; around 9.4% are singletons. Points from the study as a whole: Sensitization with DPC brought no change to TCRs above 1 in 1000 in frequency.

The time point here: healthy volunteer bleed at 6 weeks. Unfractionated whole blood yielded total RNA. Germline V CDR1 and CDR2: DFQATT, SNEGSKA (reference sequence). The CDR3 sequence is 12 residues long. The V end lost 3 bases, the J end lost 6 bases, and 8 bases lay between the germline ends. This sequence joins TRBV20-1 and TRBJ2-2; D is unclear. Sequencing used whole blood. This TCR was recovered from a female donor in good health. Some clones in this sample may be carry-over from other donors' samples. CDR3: CSARGISGELFF. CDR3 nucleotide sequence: TGCAGTGCTAGGGGCATTTCCGGGGAGCTGTTTTTT.